The 26 T cell receptor beta chains listed next were all sequenced from one sample in a study of tumor-infiltrating lymphocytes in primary liver carcinoma (dated by TCRdb to 2015 to 2018). Blood RNA was extracted from unsorted whole blood with TRIzol reagent; germline DNA came from the DNeasy Blood & Tissue kit. Sequencing relied on an Illumina HiSeq 2500. TCRbeta-specific cDNA was reverse-transcribed from around 0.45 ug total RNA using a constant-region primer and ProtoScript II reverse transcriptase. Construction of the TCRbeta libraries relied on three nested rounds of multiplex PCR, following a slightly modified ARM-PCR procedure. Each of the first two PCR rounds ran for 9 to 11 cycles using multiplex TRBV1-TRBV30 forward primers together with a Cbeta reverse primer. TCRdb trimmed the raw reads at Q25, called clones with MiXCR and kept productive beta chains. Identical CDR3 protein sequences are pooled into one entry, listed with their most common genes and DNA. In all, the sample holds about 310,000 distinct CDR3 sequences, and around three fifths of those were seen once. The ten biggest clones cover over 15% of the sample.

Sample: peripheral blood. The receptors originated from a woman aged 25 to 39 with primary liver carcinoma and hepatitis B virus infection.

Of note for this clonotype: One end of the junction fails to match germline, which may point to a read error. The chain has TRBV12-3 or TRBV12-4 and TRBJ2-1; TRBD1 matches 10 bases. The CDR3 is 13 amino acids. The CDR3 region has the DNA TGTGCCAGCAGTCCATCCGGGACAGGGGACTCCCTCTTC. Encoded protein: CASSPSGTGDSLF.

Notes on this clonotype: A clone one base away is much larger, so this may be a read error. This chain uses TRBV6-5 with TRBJ2-7, with a tentative D call TRBD2 (7 bases). The CDR3 totals 13 residues. Germline V gene lookup returns CDR1 MNHEY and CDR2 SVGAGI. The CDR3 region is CANSYSAGAEQYF. CDR3 nucleotide sequence: TGTGCCAACAGTTACTCGGCGGGGGCCGAGCAGTACTTC.

V and J are TRBV6-6 and TRBJ2-7, with D perhaps TRBD2 (5 bases). This CDR3 spans 16 amino acids. The V and J ends lost 10 bases and 5 bases respectively, with 27 bases between them. Per germline, CDR1 MNHNY and CDR2 SVGAGI (reference sequence). CDR3 bases: TGTGCCAACAGAATCTATTCCGGGATAGCAAGACACGAGCAGTACTTC. Its protein is CANRIYSGIARHEQYF.

The V call is TRBV10-3, the J call TRBJ2-5, with D maybe TRBD2 (5 bases). V was trimmed by 10 bases and J by 1 base, leaving 16 bases between them. CDR3 length equals 14 residues. Germline lookup yields CDR1 ENHRY and CDR2 SYGVKD. The CDR3 DNA is TGTGCCACCAGCTCAGGAGGAGTCCAAGAGACCCAGTACTTC. As protein: CATSSGGVQETQYF.

This clonotype occurred a few times. The chain carries TRBV10-2 and TRBJ2-7; the D call may be TRBD1 or TRBD2 (6 bases each). V dropped 4 bases and J dropped 6 bases, with 13 bases sitting between them. Germline-derived CDR1 and CDR2 are WSHSY and SAAADI. This CDR3 spans 13 amino acids. The CDR3 nucleotides read TGCGCCAGCAGTGGACGGGGGCCCCCCGAGCAGTACTTC. Its protein product is CASSGRGPPEQYF.

In its sample, this clonotype was seen a few times. This sequence joins TRBV6-6 and TRBJ2-2; D is possibly TRBD2 (5 bases). Per the germline V gene, CDR1 is MNHNY and CDR2 is SVGAGI (reference sequence). V lost 7 bases to trimming and J lost 0 bases, with 9 bases between them. The CDR3 consists of 14 residues. The CDR3 spells CASIGNTNTGELFF. The CDR3 DNA is TGTGCCAGCATCGGGAATACGAACACCGGGGAGCTGTTTTTT.

This chain connects TRBV11-3 to TRBJ2-3; D remains ambiguous. The CDR3 contains 16 residues. Germline V gene lookup returns CDR1 SGHNT and CDR2 YENEEA. V was trimmed by 1 base and J by 2 bases, leaving 13 bases between them. The CDR3 spells CASSLGGSSNTDTQYF. For the CDR3, the DNA is TGTGCCAGCAGCTTAGGTGGTAGCTCTAACACAGATACGCAGTATTTT.

This sequence joins TRBV6-2 or TRBV6-3 and TRBJ2-3, with 9 positions matching TRBD1. With V trimmed by 6 bases and J by 8 bases, 15 bases remained unmatched. Germline loops: CDR1 MNHEY, CDR2 SVGEGT. The CDR3 is 16 amino acids. The CDR3 DNA reads TGTGCCAGCAGAGATCTCGGGACAGGGAGGTCAGGTACGCAGTATTTT. Protein: CASRDLGTGRSGTQYF.

In the case of this clonotype: With a much larger clone just one base away, this may be a read error. The conserved closing phenylalanine or tryptophan is absent in this CDR3, likely reflecting a read error. V gene TRBV4-1 combines with J gene TRBJ2-7; D is perhaps TRBD2 (5 bases). Looked up from germline, CDR1 is MGHRA and CDR2 is YSYEKL. The V gene lost 4 bases and the J gene lost 2 bases, with 12 bases spanning the gap. CDR3 size: 14 residues. CDR3 nucleotides: TGCGCCAGCAGCCCATCCCGGGATGCCTACGAGCAGTACATC. Its protein product is CASSPSRDAYEQYI.

J is TRBJ2-1 and V is TRBV11-2, with D perhaps matching TRBD1 (7 bases). V dropped 6 bases and J dropped 6 bases, with 21 bases sitting between them. Germline V gene sequence: CDR1 SGHAT, CDR2 FQNNGV. The CDR3 is made up of 16 amino acids. Here the CDR3 reads CASRLTSRGAGNEQFF. The CDR3 DNA reads TGTGCCAGCAGGCTTACTAGCAGGGGGGCCGGCAATGAGCAGTTCTTC. The whole variable domain, remainder taken from reference TRBV11-2 and TRBJ2-1, is EAGVAQSPRYKIIEKRQSVAFWCNPISGHATLYWYQQILGQGPKLLIQFQNNGVVDDSQLPKDRFSAERLKGVDSTLKIQPAKLEDSAVYLCASRLTSRGAGNEQFFGPGTRLTVL.

Remarks on this clonotype: Germline is not matched at one junction end, which may reflect a read error. The genes are TRBV4-2 and TRBJ2-7, with D tentatively TRBD1 or TRBD2 (5 bases each). This CDR3 is built from 14 residues. The germline gives CDR1 LGHNA, CDR2 YNFKEQ. The DNA of the CDR3 is TGTGCCAACAGCCCAGCGGCTTTAGGGGACGAACAGTACTTC. Residues: CANSPAALGDEQYF.

A note on this clonotype: Lacking the conserved final phenylalanine or tryptophan, this CDR3 likely reflects a read error. The V and J genes are TRBV6-1 and TRBJ2-2; a possible D gene is TRBD2 (5 bases). There are 16 residues in the CDR3. Per germline, CDR1 MNHNS and CDR2 SASEGT. The V end lost 11 bases, the J end lost 2 bases, and 21 bases lay between the germline ends. The DNA of the CDR3 is TGTGCCGGTCTACCGAGGGCCCTGTCTAACACCGGGGAGCTGTTTTCT. Amino acids: CAGLPRALSNTGELFS.

This clonotype was seen a handful of times. The V call is TRBV12-3 or TRBV12-4, the J call TRBJ1-1; TRBD1 is a possible D gene (5 bases). V was trimmed by 6 bases and J by 0 bases, leaving 11 bases between them. This CDR3 has 14 amino acids. CDR3 protein: CASSRTPMNTEAFF. For the CDR3, the DNA is TGTGCCAGCAGCCGGACACCGATGAACACTGAAGCTTTCTTT.

This clonotype was seen a single time. A clone one base away is much larger, so this may be a read error. This chain connects TRBV28 to TRBJ2-2; 7 nucleotides match TRBD2. Germline V CDR1 and CDR2: MDHEN, SYDVKM. The CDR3 is made up of 19 amino acids. CDR3 DNA: TGTGCCAGCAGTTTGGCCGACCCGCTAGCGGTTATGAACACCGGGAAGCTGTTTTTT. It is translated as CASSLADPLAVMNTGKLFF.

This clonotype was seen a handful of times. This chain links TRBV6-6 with TRBJ1-2, with D perhaps TRBD1 (6 bases). The CDR3 covers 16 residues. The germline V gene encodes CDR1 MNHNY and CDR2 SVGAGI (reference sequence). V gave up 2 bases and J gave up 6 bases, with 19 bases separating them. CDR3 amino acids: CASSYGAGASRDGYTF. The CDR3 DNA reads as TGTGCCAGCAGTTACGGGGCAGGGGCGTCTCGGGATGGCTACACCTTC.

About this clonotype: Sequence at one end of the junction differs from germline and may be a read error. The chain couples TRBV11-3 to TRBJ2-2, with D maybe TRBD1 (7 bases). This CDR3 region has 14 residues. The germline V gene encodes CDR1 SGHNT and CDR2 YENEEA. In DNA, the CDR3 is TGTGCCAGCAGCATGGGGGGACAGACCGGGGAGCTGTCTTTT. This translates into CASSMGGQTGELSF.

The chain couples TRBV7-9 to TRBJ2-1; D tentatively fits TRBD1 or TRBD2 (5 bases each). Germline V gene data show CDR1 as SEHNR and CDR2 as FQNEAQ (reference sequence). V was cut by 3 bases and J by 9 bases, with 9 bases left in between. The CDR3 length is 12 residues. The CDR3 coding sequence is TGTGCCAGCAGCTTTGGGGACGGTGAGCAGTTCTTC. As protein: CASSFGDGEQFF.

The gene calls are TRBV7-9 and TRBJ1-5; D not resolved. This CDR3 region has 12 residues. The germline V gene encodes CDR1 SEHNR and CDR2 FQNEAQ (reference sequence). Trimming stripped 4 bases from V and 4 bases from J, with 5 bases between. This CDR3 reads CASSWENQPQHF. The CDR3, as DNA: TGTGCCAGCAGCTGGGAAAATCAGCCCCAGCATTTT.

Concerning this clonotype itself: This could be a read error, since a much larger clone is one nucleotide away. The chain couples TRBV12-3 or TRBV12-4 to TRBJ2-4; no clear D gene. The V gene lost 3 bases and the J gene lost 0 bases, with 6 bases spanning the gap. This CDR3 has 14 residues. The CDR3 region is CASSFRTAKNIQYF. The CDR3 DNA is TGTGCCAGCAGTTTCAGGACAGCCAAAAACATTCAGTACTTC.

This chain joins TRBV5-6 and TRBJ1-1, with 10 bases lining up with TRBD1. The length of the CDR3 is 14 residues. With V trimmed by 5 bases and J by 7 bases, 8 bases remained unmatched. Per germline, CDR1 SGHDT and CDR2 YYEEEE. The DNA of the CDR3 is TGTGCCAGCAGTCGGGACAGGGGAGGCATTGAAGCTTTCTTT. Its protein is CASSRDRGGIEAFF.

V and J are TRBV6-2 or TRBV6-3 and TRBJ1-2, with D possibly being TRBD1 (6 bases). The CDR3 contains 16 residues. Germline lookup yields CDR1 MNHEY and CDR2 SVGEGT. V gave up 7 bases and J gave up 2 bases, with 20 bases separating them. The DNA of the CDR3 is TGTGCCAGCACTTCACCACAGGGAGCCTTAAACTATGGCTACACCTTC. It encodes CASTSPQGALNYGYTF.

The rearrangement uses TRBV6-1 and TRBJ2-2; no reliable D call. The CDR3 consists of 14 residues. V shed 5 bases and J shed 3 bases, with 10 bases lying between them. Germline V CDR1 and CDR2: MNHNS, SASEGT. For the CDR3, the DNA is TGTGCCAGCAGTACCCTTATGGACACCGGGGAGCTGTTTTTT. It encodes CASSTLMDTGELFF.

For this clonotype: A read error may account for a junction end that differs from germline. The rearrangement joins TRBV6-2 or TRBV6-3 to TRBJ2-2; TRBD2 agrees at 7 bases. The germline V gene has CDR1 MNHEY and CDR2 SVGEGT. The CDR3 totals 15 residues. This CDR3 is CAGRPSSGRTRELFF. In DNA form, the CDR3 reads TGTGCCGGCAGGCCTTCTAGCGGCAGGACCAGGGAGCTGTTTTTT.

This clonotype has at least ten counts. The rearrangement uses TRBV11-2 and TRBJ2-5; TRBD2 is a possible D gene (5 bases). This CDR3 comprises 13 residues. Per germline, CDR1 SGHAT and CDR2 FQNNGV. Trimming shortened V by 1 base and J by 5 bases, and 8 bases separated the two germline ends. The CDR3 here is CASSLGLAETQYF. CDR3 coding DNA: TGTGCCAGCAGCTTAGGGCTAGCCGAGACCCAGTACTTC.

Remarks on this clonotype: A read error is possible here, since a much larger clone lies one base away. CDR3 nucleotide sequence: TGTGCTAGTGATCCTCAGGGGGCGCGGACCGGGGAGCTGTTTTTT. Its translation is CASDPQGARTGELFF. The chain links TRBV12-5 to TRBJ2-2; 8 positions match TRBD1. V lost 7 bases, J lost 5 bases, and 9 bases stayed unmatched. This CDR3 comprises 15 residues. CDR1 and CDR2 (germline): LGHNT, FRNRAP.

Details on this clonotype: A read error may produce the germline difference seen at one junction end. The genes are TRBV13 and TRBJ1-2, with a weak D call TRBD1 (6 bases). CDR1 and CDR2 from the germline V gene are PRHDT and FYEKMQ (reference sequence). CDR3 size: 13 residues. CDR3 coding DNA: TGTGCCAGCAGCCCGAGGGGGAGCTATGACTACACCTTC. The encoded protein is CASSPRGSYDYTF. Based on the CDR3 plus reference TRBV13 and TRBJ1-2, the full variable domain is AAGVIQSPRHLIKEKRETATLKCYPIPRHDTVYWYQQGPGQDPQFLISFYEKMQSDKGSIPDRFSAQQFSDYHSELNMSSLELGDSALYFCASSPRGSYDYTFGSGTRLTVV.